Presented here are 15 T cell receptor beta chains from one specimen sequenced in a study of cytomegalovirus exposure and HLA in healthy donors. Amplification used 60 Vbeta primers and 13 Jbeta primers. The data were produced by immunoSEQ multiplex PCR, yet TCRdb's version contains in-frame clones alone and is incomplete. The profile shows 120,000 to 150,000 clones, over 70% of them singletons. Sequencing was performed on PBMCs. All receptors derive from a woman aged 40 to 50 in good health and CMV-seropositive.

The rearrangement joins TRBV10-3 to TRBJ2-3, with 12 positions matching TRBD2. The CDR3 extends over 13 amino acids. Germline CDR1 is ENHRY and CDR2 is SYGVKD. V lost 8 bases, J lost 5 bases, and 2 bases stayed unmatched. The CDR3 DNA is TGTGCCATCCTGGGACTAGCGGGAGATACGCAGTATTTT. Protein sequence: CAILGLAGDTQYF.

The chain combines TRBV19 with TRBJ1-2, with 7 bases fitting TRBD1. CDR3 length: 14 amino acids. With V trimmed by 6 bases and J by 8 bases, 12 bases remained unmatched. CDR1 is LNHDA and CDR2 is SQIVND in the germline V gene (reference sequence). The chain's CDR3 is CASRYLTGSWGYTF. The CDR3 DNA is TGTGCCAGTAGATACCTGACAGGGTCATGGGGCTACACCTTC.

The chain links TRBV28 to TRBJ2-1, with 15 bases that match TRBD2. The length of the CDR3 is 16 residues. CDR1 MDHEN and CDR2 SYDVKM come from the germline V gene. The trim removed 6 bases at V and 5 bases at J, leaving 5 bases unmatched. This CDR3 reads CASRIGLAGGDNEQFF. The DNA for the CDR3 is TGTGCCAGCAGAATCGGACTAGCGGGGGGGGACAATGAGCAGTTCTTC. The full variable domain, in which reference TRBV28 and TRBJ2-1 provide the parts outside the CDR3, is DVKVTQSSRYLVKRTGEKVFLECVQDMDHENMFWYRQDPGLGLRLIYFSYDVKMKEKGDIPEGYSVSREKKERFSLILESASTNQTSMYLCASRIGLAGGDNEQFFGPGTRLTVL.

The rearrangement links TRBV5-6 to TRBJ1-5; D is unclear. Germline V lookup: CDR1 SGHDT, CDR2 YYEEEE. V was cut by 0 bases and J by 7 bases, with 20 bases left in between. The CDR3 has 17 residues. CDR3 in amino acids: CASSLGPGGGGGQPQHF. DNA of the CDR3: TGTGCCAGCAGCTTGGGTCCGGGTGGTGGTGGAGGACAGCCCCAGCATTTT.

This rearrangement joins TRBV5-4 to TRBJ2-3; no reliable D call. The CDR3 runs to 14 residues. V dropped 2 bases and J dropped 3 bases, with 10 bases sitting between them. Germline assignment: CDR1 SGHNT and CDR2 YYREEE (reference sequence). CDR3 nucleotide sequence: TGTGCCAGCAGCTTATTAACAGAAACAGATACGCAGTATTTT. Protein: CASSLLTETDTQYF.

This clone was seen only once. J is TRBJ1-1 and V is TRBV7-2; 10 nucleotides agree with TRBD1. The CDR3 has 14 amino acids. Germline V lookup: CDR1 SGHTA, CDR2 FQGNSA. Unmatched junction bases numbered 1, after V lost 2 bases and J lost 4 bases. In DNA, the CDR3 is TGTGCCAGCAGCTTATGGACAGGGGGCACTGAAGCTTTCTTT. Its protein product is CASSLWTGGTEAFF.

The gene calls are TRBV7-9 and TRBJ1-6, with D tentatively TRBD1 (6 bases). The germline V gene encodes CDR1 SEHNR and CDR2 FQNEAQ (reference sequence). V was pared by 2 bases and J by 9 bases, with 11 bases between. The CDR3 sequence is 14 residues long. The CDR3 region is CASSLQGRASPLHF. CDR3 DNA sequence: TGTGCCAGCAGCTTACAGGGGAGGGCTTCACCCCTCCACTTT.

J is TRBJ2-7 and V is TRBV30; D perhaps matches TRBD1 (8 bases). Trimming took off 0 bases at V and 0 bases at J, with 12 bases between the two ends. This CDR3 is built from 15 residues. Germline assignment: CDR1 GTSNPN and CDR2 SVGIG (reference sequence). CDR3 DNA sequence: TGTGCCTGGAGTGTACAGGGGGGGACCTCCTACGAGCAGTACTTC. Protein product: CAWSVQGGTSYEQYF. The full variable domain, rest sourced from reference TRBV30 and TRBJ2-7, is SQTIHQWPATLVQPVGSPLSLECTVEGTSNPNLYWYRQAAGRGLQLLFYSVGIGQISSEVPQNLSASRPQDRQFILSSKKLLLSDSGFYLCAWSVQGGTSYEQYFGPGTRLTVT.

This clone was detected once. At one of its ends the junction is not consistent with the germline gene, which may arise from a read error. The sample carries other DNA sequences with the same CDR3. The chain uses TRBV9 and TRBJ1-2, with D perhaps matching TRBD1 (5 bases). The CDR3 covers 17 residues. Germline V gene data show CDR1 as SGDLS and CDR2 as YYNGEE. CDR3 in DNA: TGTGCCAGCAGGGGTGGGGGACTCCAAGACGCTAACTACGGCTACACCTTC. Protein sequence: CASRGGGLQDANYGYTF.

This rearrangement joins TRBV7-7 to TRBJ2-3; a possible D gene is TRBD2 (6 bases). The CDR3 sequence is 20 residues long. The ends were cut back, 0 bases at V and 0 bases at J, with 22 bases in the middle. CDR1 is SSHAT, CDR2 FNYEAQ, per germline (reference sequence). The CDR3, as DNA: TGTGCCAGCAGCTTAGCGCCCGTTAGCGGCCCAAGACCTAGCACAGATACGCAGTATTTT. Translating gives CASSLAPVSGPRPSTDTQYF. Looking up the rest from reference TRBV7-7 and TRBJ2-3 gives the full variable domain: GAGVSQSPRYKVTKRGQDVTLRCDPISSHATLYWYQQALGQGPEFLTYFNYEAQPDKSGLPSDRFSAERPEGSISTLTIQRTEQRDSAMYRCASSLAPVSGPRPSTDTQYFGPGTRLTVL.

This clone appeared once. The rearrangement uses TRBV30 and TRBJ2-5, with TRBD1 identical over 7 bases. Germline loops: CDR1 GTSNPN, CDR2 SVGIG (reference sequence). The CDR3 is 13 residues long. The junction had 7 bases not matched to a gene; V was cut back by 3 bases and J by 6 bases. The CDR3 DNA reads TGTGCCTGGAGCTGGACAGGCGGAAAGACCCAGTACTTC. Amino acid sequence: CAWSWTGGKTQYF.

The sample holds one count of this clone. V and J are TRBV7-7 and TRBJ2-6, with D perhaps TRBD1 (6 bases). Germline V gives CDR1 SSHAT, CDR2 FNYEAQ (reference sequence). This CDR3 spans 17 amino acids. The V and J ends lost 5 bases and 0 bases respectively, with 14 bases between them. CDR3 sequence reads: CASSRKNRDSGANVLTF. DNA of the CDR3: TGTGCCAGCAGCCGCAAGAACAGGGACTCTGGGGCCAACGTCCTGACTTTC.

This clone was seen once. The chain carries TRBV2 and TRBJ2-1; 7 bases line up with TRBD2. This CDR3 spans 14 amino acids. V shed 3 bases, J shed 3 bases, and the junction held 2 bases outside the gene matches. Germline V gives CDR1 SNHLY, CDR2 FYNNEI. CDR3 coding DNA: TGTGCCAGCAGTGATGCTAGCGGCTACAATGAGCAGTTCTTC. Amino acid sequence: CASSDASGYNEQFF.

This clone was seen a single time. V gene TRBV5-1 combines with J gene TRBJ1-2; D possibly corresponds to TRBD1 (6 bases). There are 16 residues in the CDR3. V was trimmed by 3 bases and J by 8 bases, leaving 23 bases between them. The germline gives CDR1 SGHRS, CDR2 YFSETQ. CDR3 protein: CASSSGNPTGIEGYTF. The CDR3 DNA follows: TGCGCCAGCAGCTCGGGGAACCCAACAGGGATCGAAGGCTACACCTTC.

This chain joins TRBV1 and TRBJ1-4; TRBD1, the table's D call, was not compared with the DNA. TRBV1 is a listed pseudogene. This CDR3 is 16 amino acids long. As DNA, the CDR3 is TGCACCAGCAGCCGGCAACCGGGACAGGGGGAGGAAAAACTGTTTTTT. Translation gives CTSSRQPGQGEEKLFF.